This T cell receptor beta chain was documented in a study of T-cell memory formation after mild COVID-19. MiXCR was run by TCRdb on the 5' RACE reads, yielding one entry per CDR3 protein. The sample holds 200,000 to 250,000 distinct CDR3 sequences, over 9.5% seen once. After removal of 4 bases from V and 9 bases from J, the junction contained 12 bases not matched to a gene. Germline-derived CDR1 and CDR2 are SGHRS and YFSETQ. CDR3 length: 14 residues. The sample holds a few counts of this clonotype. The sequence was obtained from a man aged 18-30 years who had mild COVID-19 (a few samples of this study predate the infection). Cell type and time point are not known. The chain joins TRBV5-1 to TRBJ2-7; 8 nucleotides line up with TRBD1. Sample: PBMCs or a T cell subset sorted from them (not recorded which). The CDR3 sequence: CASSPGTGDLGQYF. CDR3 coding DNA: TGCGCCAGCAGCCCGGGGACAGGCGACCTAGGGCAGTACTTC.